These 16 T cell receptor beta chains came from one sample sequenced in a study of OX40 agonist ivuxolimab in advanced cancers. Assay: immunoSEQ multiplex PCR; the TCRdb copy retains only in-frame clones and omits some. The sample lists tens of thousands of clones, 88% occurring once. The specimen was CD4+ or CD8+ T cells sorted from blood, collected in a trial of the OX40 agonist ivuxolimab. The receptors stem from an adult with an advanced solid tumor such as melanoma, head and neck, liver or kidney cancer.

The V call is TRBV25-1, the J call TRBJ2-5; TRBD1 might be the D (6 bases). Germline V CDR1 and CDR2: MGHDK, SYGVNS. The CDR3 totals 14 residues. V lost 7 bases, J lost 3 bases, and 15 bases lay in between. In nucleotides, the CDR3 is TGTGCCAGCACTTTGGGGGACATAAAAGAGACCCAGTACTTC. The encoded protein is CASTLGDIKETQYF.

The chain recombines TRBV2 with TRBJ2-1, with a tentative D call TRBD2 (5 bases). The CDR3 runs to 15 residues. V was clipped by 1 base and J by 9 bases, with 16 bases between them. Germline V gene lookup returns CDR1 SNHLY and CDR2 FYNNEI. Here the CDR3 reads CASSEVGGSRGEQFF. CDR3 bases: TGTGCCAGCAGTGAAGTTGGCGGGTCCAGAGGTGAGCAGTTCTTC.

The gene calls are TRBV18 and TRBJ2-1; D perhaps matches TRBD1 (6 bases). V gave up 0 bases and J gave up 2 bases, with 14 bases separating them. CDR3 length: 17 residues. CDR1 and CDR2 from the germline V gene are KGHSH and LQKENI. The CDR3 coding sequence is TGTGCCAGCTCACCACCGAATGGCCAGGGGACCTACAATGAGCAGTTCTTC. This gives the protein CASSPPNGQGTYNEQFF.

This rearrangement joins TRBV28 to TRBJ1-2; 7 bases are shared with TRBD1. V gave up 4 bases and J gave up 2 bases; unmatched junction bases: 4. Germline V lookup: CDR1 MDHEN, CDR2 SYDVKM. The CDR3 has 14 amino acids. The CDR3 protein is CASSSDRSNYGYTF. In DNA form, the CDR3 reads TGTGCCAGCAGTTCGGACAGGTCCAACTATGGCTACACCTTC.

V and J are TRBV19 and TRBJ1-1, with a tentative D call TRBD1 (6 bases). Germline lookup yields CDR1 LNHDA and CDR2 SQIVND (reference sequence). The CDR3 has 12 amino acids. Between the trimmed V and J ends, which lost 7 bases and 4 bases, there was a span of 10 bases. As DNA, the CDR3 is TGTGCCAGTAATCAGGGGAGCACTGAAGCTTTCTTT. Encoded protein: CASNQGSTEAFF.

CDR3 nucleotides: TGTGCCAGCAGTTCCGGGGAGCAGTTCTTC. The encoded protein is CASSSGEQFF. The chain combines TRBV2 with TRBJ2-1; no definite D call. Germline V gene lookup returns CDR1 SNHLY and CDR2 FYNNEI. This CDR3 spans 10 amino acids. V lost 5 bases and J lost 10, with 6 bases in between.

The chain couples TRBV7-3 to TRBJ2-1; 7 bases are shared with TRBD1. The J segment lost 1 base and the V segment lost 6 bases, leaving 3 bases of the junction unmatched. The CDR3 spans 14 residues. Germline V gene data show CDR1 as SGHTA and CDR2 as FQGTGA. CDR3 in amino acids: CASRKDRSYNEQFF. The CDR3 nucleotides read TGTGCCAGCAGAAAGGACAGGTCCTACAATGAGCAGTTCTTC.

The chain recombines TRBV19 with TRBJ2-3, with D hard to call. V was cut by 1 base and J by 3 bases, with 8 bases left in between. CDR1 and CDR2 from the germline V gene are LNHDA and SQIVND (reference sequence). This CDR3 has 14 amino acids. The CDR3 sequence: CASSIVGKTDTQYF. The CDR3 DNA reads TGTGCCAGTAGTATAGTGGGCAAAACAGATACGCAGTATTTT.

The chain employs TRBV4-2 and TRBJ2-7, with 11 nucleotides matching TRBD2. Germline assignment: CDR1 LGHNA and CDR2 YNFKEQ. The trim removed 2 bases at V and 0 bases at J, leaving 9 bases unmatched. The CDR3 runs to 18 residues. The CDR3 sequence: CASSQQASSGRSSYEQYF. The CDR3 nucleotides read TGTGCCAGCAGCCAACAAGCTTCTAGCGGGAGGAGCTCCTACGAGCAGTACTTC.

The chain couples TRBV21-1 to TRBJ2-5. The J call could be wrong; TRBJ2-7 is a better fit for the DNA end. TRBV21-1 is termed a pseudogene. The CDR3 contains 13 residues. CDR3 protein: CASSNEKAYEQYF. CDR3 bases: TGTGCCAGCAGCAACGAGAAGGCTTACGAGCAGTACTTC.

This clone appeared a single time. The chain has TRBV7-2 and TRBJ1-1, with D possibly being TRBD1 (6 bases). Germline assignment: CDR1 SGHTA and CDR2 FQGNSA. The CDR3 loop spans 15 amino acids. Trimming removed 7 bases from V and 0 bases from J, with 15 bases in between. The CDR3 reads CASTQGGHMNTEAFF. The CDR3 region has the DNA TGTGCCAGCACCCAAGGGGGACACATGAACACTGAAGCTTTCTTT.

The chain is built from TRBV6-5 and TRBJ2-1; 9 nucleotides agree with TRBD2. With V trimmed by 6 bases and J by 3 bases, 6 bases remained unmatched. The CDR3 consists of 15 residues. Germline assignment: CDR1 MNHEY and CDR2 SVGAGI. CDR3 amino acids: CASRVAGVGYNEQFF. DNA for the CDR3: TGTGCCAGCAGGGTAGCGGGAGTAGGCTACAATGAGCAGTTCTTC.

The rearrangement joins TRBV7-3 to TRBJ2-7, with a possible D match to TRBD2 (6 bases). Germline CDR1 is SGHTA and CDR2 is FQGTGA. The CDR3 is 14 residues long. V lost 2 bases, J lost 7 bases, and 15 bases lay in between. The CDR3 DNA reads as TGTGCCAGCAGCTTACGGGCGGGATGGGATGAGCAGTACTTC. It is translated as CASSLRAGWDEQYF. Using reference TRBV7-3 and TRBJ2-7 for the parts outside the CDR3, the full variable domain is GAGVSQTPSNKVTEKGKYVELRCDPISGHTALYWYRQSLGQGPEFLIYFQGTGAADDSGLPNDRFFAVRPEGSVSTLKIQRTERGDSAVYLCASSLRAGWDEQYFGPGTRLTVT.

This clone came up once. The genes are TRBV29-1 and TRBJ2-3; tentative D call: TRBD2 (6 bases). V lost 8 bases and J 2 bases, leaving 14 bases between the germline ends. The germline V gene encodes CDR1 SQVTM and CDR2 ANQGSEA. This CDR3 comprises 13 residues. The CDR3 loop is CSMIADLTDTQYF. CDR3 nucleotide sequence: TGCAGCATGATAGCGGATCTCACAGATACGCAGTATTTT.

This clone was found once. The chain links TRBV6-1 to TRBJ2-7; the D call may be TRBD1 or TRBD2 (5 bases each). Germline loops: CDR1 MNHNS, CDR2 SASEGT. The CDR3 has 19 residues. V was trimmed by 4 bases and J by 7 bases, leaving 32 bases between them. The CDR3, as DNA: TGTGCCAGCAGTGGCCGAATGATCCATAAAACCGGGACCTGGGGAGAGCAGTACTTC. Its translation is CASSGRMIHKTGTWGEQYF.

The chain joins TRBV28 to TRBJ2-5; 10 bases align to TRBD2. Trimming cost V 7 bases and J 5 bases; bases outside gene matches: 10. Germline CDR1 and CDR2: MDHEN and SYDVKM. The CDR3 consists of 15 residues. The CDR3 spells CASTPGLAGAETQYF. DNA of the CDR3: TGTGCCAGCACCCCCGGTCTAGCGGGAGCTGAGACCCAGTACTTC.